The present T cell receptor beta chain was sequenced within a study of blood T cell repertoires in COVID-19. The length of the CDR3 is 13 residues. CDR1 and CDR2 (germline): MNHEY, SMNVEV (reference sequence). V lost 5 bases, J lost 5 bases, and 12 bases lay in between. Authors' processing steps: Reference gene primer amplification gave nucleated cell count estimates. Assay: immunoSEQ multiplex PCR; the TCRdb copy retains only in-frame clones and omits some. V and J calls and clone size are as listed in that table; D and trimming were resolved from the DNA. The table lists 70,000 to 95,000 clones, 80% to 95% of them singletons.

The TCR was taken from a woman aged 60-75 years with active COVID-19. The chain recombines TRBV27 with TRBJ1-1, with D hard to call. The sample consisted of peripheral blood. In DNA form, the CDR3 reads TGTGCCAGCAGTCTCAACCGGGAGACTGAAGCTTTCTTT. Translation gives CASSLNRETEAFF.